This T cell receptor (beta chain) appears in the sequencing data of a study of T cells after somatic rescue of genetic block. Germline CDR1 is SGHNT and CDR2 is YYREEE (reference sequence). V lost 4 bases and J lost 6, with 15 bases in between. The CDR3 has 14 amino acids. Here immunoSEQ multiplex PCR was the method, and the copy in TCRdb shows in-frame clones only, minus some. The data contain 110,000 or so clones, 90% to 95% of them singletons. The sample was peripheral blood mononuclear cells (PBMCs). This receptor was taken from a woman aged 18-29 years. The chain combines TRBV5-4 with TRBJ2-3; tentative D call: TRBD2 (6 bases). CDR3: CASSNRLGPDTQYF. The CDR3 DNA is TGTGCCAGCAGCAATCGACTAGGTCCTGATACGCAGTATTTT.